This entry lists 5 T cell receptor beta chains sequenced from one sample in a study of radiotherapy plus CTLA-4 blockade in lung cancer. Repertoires were generated with immunoSEQ multiplex PCR, while TCRdb's copy carries only in-frame clones and drops some. The sample lists about 95,000 clones; 82% were seen once. The source material was peripheral blood, sampled from a patient treated with radiotherapy plus ipilimumab. The receptor set was obtained from a human donor with non-small cell lung cancer who had a partial response to radiotherapy plus ipilimumab.

The chain is built from TRBV10-2 and TRBJ2-7, with 8 nucleotides matching TRBD2. CDR1 is WSHSY, CDR2 SAAADI, per germline. J was trimmed by 3 bases and V by 2 bases; bases with no gene match: 0. The CDR3 loop spans 13 amino acids. The DNA for the CDR3 is TGCGCCAGCAGTGAGACTAGCGGCTACGAGCAGTACTTC. This translates into CASSETSGYEQYF.

The gene calls are TRBV7-9 and TRBJ1-2, with D perhaps matching TRBD1 (5 bases). From germline, CDR1 is SEHNR and CDR2 FQNEAQ (reference sequence). CDR3 length equals 13 residues. The ends were cut back, 4 bases at V and 6 bases at J, with 12 bases in the middle. This chain's CDR3 is CASSSKNRNGYTF. The CDR3 DNA follows: TGTGCCAGCAGCTCCAAAAACAGGAATGGCTACACCTTC. The complete variable domain, with remaining parts taken from reference TRBV7-9 and TRBJ1-2, reads DTGVSQNPRHKITKRGQNVTFRCDPISEHNRLYWYRQTLGQGPEFLTYFQNEAQLEKSRLLSDRFSAERPKGSFSTLEIQRTEQGDSAMYLCASSSKNRNGYTFGSGTRLTVV.

The chain employs TRBV28 and TRBJ1-4; D might be TRBD1 (5 bases). Germline V gives CDR1 MDHEN, CDR2 SYDVKM. V shed 6 bases and J shed 2 bases, with 7 bases lying between them. This CDR3 has 13 residues. CDR3 nucleotides: TGTGCCAGCAGCCAGGGTACTAATGAAAAACTGTTTTTT. Residues: CASSQGTNEKLFF.

This clone is a singleton in its sample. The chain couples TRBV29-1 to TRBJ2-1; 8 bases are shared with TRBD1. Germline assignment: CDR1 SQVTM and CDR2 ANQGSEA. The ends lost 7 bases at V and 6 bases at J; junction bases unmatched: 8. The CDR3 has 13 residues. The CDR3 here is CSDLDRGSNEQFF. In DNA, the CDR3 is TGCAGCGACCTCGACAGGGGAAGCAATGAGCAGTTCTTC.

A single count supports this clone. The chain joins TRBV7-9 to TRBJ2-6; D is unclear. The germline V and J ends were trimmed by 3 bases and 1 base, with 4 bases remaining between them. Per the germline V gene, CDR1 is SEHNR and CDR2 is FQNEAQ (reference sequence). The CDR3 spans 14 residues. CDR3 region: CASSFPSGANVLTF. CDR3 DNA sequence: TGTGCCAGCAGCTTCCCTTCTGGGGCCAACGTCCTGACTTTC.